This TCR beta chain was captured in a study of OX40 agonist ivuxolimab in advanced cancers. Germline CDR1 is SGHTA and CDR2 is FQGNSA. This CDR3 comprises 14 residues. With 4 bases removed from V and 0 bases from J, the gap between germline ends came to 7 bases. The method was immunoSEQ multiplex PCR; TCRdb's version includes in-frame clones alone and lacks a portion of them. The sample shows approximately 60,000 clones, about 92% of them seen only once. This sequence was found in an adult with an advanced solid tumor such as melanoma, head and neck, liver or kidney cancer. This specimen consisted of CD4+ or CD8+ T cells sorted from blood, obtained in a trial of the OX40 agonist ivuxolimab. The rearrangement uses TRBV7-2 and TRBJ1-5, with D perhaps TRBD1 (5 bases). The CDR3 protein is CASSSTGSNQPQHF. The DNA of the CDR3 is TGTGCCAGCAGCTCCACAGGTAGCAATCAGCCCCAGCATTTT. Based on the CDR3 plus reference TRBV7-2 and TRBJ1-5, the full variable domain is GAGVSQSPSNKVTEKGKDVELRCDPISGHTALYWYRQSLGQGLEFLIYFQGNSAPDKSGLPSDRFSAERTGGSVSTLTIQRTQQEDSAVYLCASSSTGSNQPQHFGDGTRLSIL.